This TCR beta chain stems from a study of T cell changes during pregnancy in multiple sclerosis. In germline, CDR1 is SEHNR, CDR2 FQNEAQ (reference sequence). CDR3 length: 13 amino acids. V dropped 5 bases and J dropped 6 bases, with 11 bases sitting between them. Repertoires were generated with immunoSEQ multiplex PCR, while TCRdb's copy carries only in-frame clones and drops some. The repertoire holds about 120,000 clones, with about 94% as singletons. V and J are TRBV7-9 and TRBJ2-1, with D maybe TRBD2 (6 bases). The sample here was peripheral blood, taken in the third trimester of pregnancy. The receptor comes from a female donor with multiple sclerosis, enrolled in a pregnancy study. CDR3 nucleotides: TGTGCCAGCAGCCCCAGGGACTTCAATGAGCAGTTCTTC. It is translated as CASSPRDFNEQFF.